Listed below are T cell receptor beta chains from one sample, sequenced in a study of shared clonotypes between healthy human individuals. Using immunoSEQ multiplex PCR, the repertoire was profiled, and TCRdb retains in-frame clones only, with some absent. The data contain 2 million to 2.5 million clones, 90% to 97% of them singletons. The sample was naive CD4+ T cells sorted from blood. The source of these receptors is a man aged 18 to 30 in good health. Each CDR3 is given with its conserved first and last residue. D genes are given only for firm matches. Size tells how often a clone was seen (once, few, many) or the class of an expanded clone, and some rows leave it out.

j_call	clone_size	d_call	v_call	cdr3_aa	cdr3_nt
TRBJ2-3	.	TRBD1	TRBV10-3	CAIRDRGGMGTDTQYF	TGTGCCATCAGGGACAGGGGCGGTATGGGCACAGATACGCAGTATTTT
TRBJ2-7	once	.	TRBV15	CATSRDKVSMREQYF	TGTGCCACCAGCAGAGATAAGGTCAGCATGAGGGAGCAGTACTTC
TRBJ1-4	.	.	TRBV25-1	CASSATTNEKLFF	TGTGCCAGCAGTGCTACAACTAATGAAAAACTGTTTTTT
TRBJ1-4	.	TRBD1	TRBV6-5	CASRRQGATNEKLFF	TGTGCCAGCAGGCGACAGGGGGCAACTAATGAAAAACTGTTTTTT
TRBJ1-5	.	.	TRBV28	CASSLLVGPQHF	TGTGCCAGCAGTTTATTAGTGGGGCCCCAGCATTTT
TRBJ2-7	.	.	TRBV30	CAWGGRTYSYEQYF	TGTGCCTGGGGGGGCCGTACATACTCCTACGAGCAGTACTTC
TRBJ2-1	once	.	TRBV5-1	CASSWALSSYNEQFF	TGCGCCAGCAGCTGGGCCCTTAGCTCCTACAATGAGCAGTTCTTC
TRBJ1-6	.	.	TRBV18	CASSPGGLGNSPLHF	TGTGCCAGCTCACCCGGGGGGTTGGGTAATTCACCCCTCCACTTT
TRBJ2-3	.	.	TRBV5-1	CASASSGTRGQNTQYF	TGCGCCAGCGCATCATCCGGGACTAGGGGGCAGAATACGCAGTATTTT
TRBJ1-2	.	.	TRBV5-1	CASSMGTPYGYTF	TGCGCCAGCAGCATGGGAACACCCTATGGCTACACCTTC
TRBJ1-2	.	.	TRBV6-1	CASSKDRNLYGYTF	TGTGCCAGCAGTAAAGACAGAAATCTCTATGGCTACACCTTC
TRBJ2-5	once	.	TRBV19	CASSPNLGETQYF	TGTGCCAGTAGTCCGAACCTGGGAGAGACCCAGTACTTC
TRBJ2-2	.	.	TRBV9	CASSSGWGRKNTGELFF	TGTGCCAGCAGCTCCGGATGGGGACGGAAGAACACCGGGGAGCTGTTTTTT
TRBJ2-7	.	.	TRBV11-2	CASSLGAGIYEQYF	TGTGCCAGCAGCTTAGGGGCAGGGATCTACGAGCAGTACTTC
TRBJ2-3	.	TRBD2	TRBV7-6	CASSLVLAGGDTQYF	TGTGCCAGCAGCTTAGTACTAGCGGGAGGGGATACGCAGTATTTT
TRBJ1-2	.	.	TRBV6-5	CASSYLGQSYGYTF	TGTGCCAGCAGTTACTTAGGACAGAGCTATGGCTACACCTTC
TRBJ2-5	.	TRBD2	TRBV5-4	CASSFPSGGFQETQYF	TGTGCCAGCAGTTTTCCTAGCGGGGGGTTCCAAGAGACCCAGTACTTC
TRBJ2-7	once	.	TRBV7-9	CASSLTLYEQYF	TGTGCCAGCAGTTTGACACTCTACGAGCAGTACTTC
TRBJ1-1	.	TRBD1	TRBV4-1	CASSQGRRTGSSNTEAFF	TGCGCCAGCAGCCAAGGTCGGAGGACAGGGTCTTCGAACACTGAAGCTTTCTTT
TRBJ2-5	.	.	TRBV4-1	CASSQGLQETQYF	TGCGCCAGCAGCCAAGGACTCCAAGAGACCCAGTACTTC
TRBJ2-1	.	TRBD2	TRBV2	CASSDASGLSYNEQFF	TGTGCCAGCAGTGATGCTAGCGGCCTCTCCTACAATGAGCAGTTCTTC
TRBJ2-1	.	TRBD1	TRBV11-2	CASSSRDRGLYNEQFF	TGTGCCAGCAGCTCCCGGGACAGGGGGCTCTACAATGAGCAGTTCTTC
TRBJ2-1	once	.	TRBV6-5	CASSYPGRSNEQFF	TGTGCCAGCAGTTACCCCGGGAGAAGCAATGAGCAGTTCTTC
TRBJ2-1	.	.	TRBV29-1	CSVRGLNEQFF	TGCAGCGTTCGGGGACTTAACGAGCAGTTCTTC
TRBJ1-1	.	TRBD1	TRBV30	CAWRNRGTPEAFF	TGTGCCTGGAGAAACAGGGGTACACCTGAAGCTTTCTTT
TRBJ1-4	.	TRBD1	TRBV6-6	CASSYASDRVLF	TGTGCCAGCAGTTACGCTTCGGACAGGGTACTTTTT
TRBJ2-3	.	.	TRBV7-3	CASSVTRGDTQYF	TGTGCCAGCAGCGTGACCCGCGGAGATACGCAGTATTTT
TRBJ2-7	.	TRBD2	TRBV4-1	CASSFRLAAEQYF	TGCGCCAGCAGCTTCCGACTAGCTGCCGAGCAGTACTTC
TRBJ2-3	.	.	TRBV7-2	CASSLVFSTDTQYF	TGTGCCAGCAGCTTAGTGTTCAGCACAGATACGCAGTATTTT
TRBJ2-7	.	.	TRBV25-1	CASSEYRTANYEQYF	TGTGCCAGCAGTGAATATCGGACAGCCAACTACGAGCAGTACTTC
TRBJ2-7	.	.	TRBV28	CASSLIPGDYEQYF	TGTGCCAGCAGTTTAATCCCGGGGGACTACGAGCAGTACTTC
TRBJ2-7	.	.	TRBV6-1	CASSEGDFYEQYF	TGTGCCAGCAGTGAAGGTGACTTCTACGAGCAGTACTTC
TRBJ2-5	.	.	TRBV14	CASSQEIGYGETQYF	TGTGCCAGCAGCCAAGAGATTGGGTATGGGGAGACCCAGTACTTC
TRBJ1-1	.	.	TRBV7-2	CASSLVGGATNTEAFF	TGTGCCAGCAGCTTAGTCGGGGGGGCTACGAACACTGAAGCTTTCTTT
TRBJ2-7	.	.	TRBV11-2	CASSLGDSRVEQYF	TGTGCCAGCAGCTTGGGGGACTCCCGGGTCGAGCAGTACTTC
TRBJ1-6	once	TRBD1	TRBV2	CASSFPVAGTGTNSPLHF	TGTGCCAGCAGTTTCCCCGTCGCCGGGACAGGGACGAACTCACCCCTCCACTTT
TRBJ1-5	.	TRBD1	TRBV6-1	CASSERDRGGQPQHF	TGTGCCAGCAGTGAACGAGACAGGGGAGGCCAGCCCCAGCATTTT
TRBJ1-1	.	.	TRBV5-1	CASSLGSAMNTEAFF	TGCGCCAGCAGCTTGGGTTCAGCCATGAACACTGAAGCTTTCTTT
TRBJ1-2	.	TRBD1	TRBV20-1	CSAQGVGYTF	TGCAGTGCTCAGGGGGTCGGCTACACCTTC
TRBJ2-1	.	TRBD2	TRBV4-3	CASSQDSAGGYNEQFF	TGCGCCAGCAGCCAAGACTCGGCGGGAGGCTACAATGAGCAGTTCTTC
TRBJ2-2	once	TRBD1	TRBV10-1	CASSRGQTANTGELFF	TGCGCCAGCAGCAGGGGACAGACGGCGAACACCGGGGAGCTGTTTTTT
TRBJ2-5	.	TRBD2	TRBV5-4	CASTRGGRAGGQETQYF	TGTGCCAGCACCAGAGGGGGCCGGGCGGGGGGGCAAGAGACCCAGTACTTC
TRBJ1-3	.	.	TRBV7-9	CASSLRTTGNTIYF	TGTGCCAGCAGCTTAAGGACAACTGGAAACACCATATATTTT
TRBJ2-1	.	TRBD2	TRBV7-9	CASSFFRTSGRLYNEQFF	TGTGCCAGCAGCTTTTTTAGGACTAGCGGGAGACTCTACAATGAGCAGTTCTTC
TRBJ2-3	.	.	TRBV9	CASSVDSSDTQYF	TGTGCCAGCAGCGTAGATTCGAGCGATACGCAGTATTTT
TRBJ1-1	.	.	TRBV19	CASSRQVGEAFF	TGTGCCAGTAGTCGCCAGGTGGGTGAAGCTTTCTTT
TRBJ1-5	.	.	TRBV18	CASSPPAGGTTQPQHF	TGTGCCAGCTCACCGCCAGCGGGGGGGACGACTCAGCCCCAGCATTTT
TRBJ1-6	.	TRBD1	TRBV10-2	CASSFGTAPNSPLHF	TGCGCCAGCAGCTTTGGGACAGCCCCCAATTCACCCCTCCACTTT
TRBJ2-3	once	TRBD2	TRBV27	CASSPLAGVPTDTQYF	TGTGCCAGCAGTCCGTTAGCGGGAGTCCCCACAGATACGCAGTATTTT
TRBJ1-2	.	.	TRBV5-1	CASSLGQVDGYTF	TGCGCCAGCAGCTTGGGGCAGGTTGATGGCTACACCTTC
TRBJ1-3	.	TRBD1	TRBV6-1	CASSADRSSGNTIYF	TGTGCCAGCAGCGCGGACAGGAGCTCTGGAAACACCATATATTTT
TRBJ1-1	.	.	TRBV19	CASKSGIREAFF	TGTGCCAGTAAATCGGGAATACGGGAGGCTTTCTTT
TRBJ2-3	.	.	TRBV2	CASSRDTDTQYF	TGTGCCAGCAGCAGGGACACAGATACGCAGTATTTT
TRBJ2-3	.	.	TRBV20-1	CSARPTDTQYF	TGCAGTGCTAGGCCTACAGATACGCAGTATTTT
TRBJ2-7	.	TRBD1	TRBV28	CASSLQTGNGGKPYF	TGTGCCAGCAGTTTACAGACAGGGAACGGCGGAAAGCCGTACTTC
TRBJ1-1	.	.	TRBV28	CASRAGATVTEAFF	TGTGCCAGCAGAGCGGGGGCGACTGTGACTGAAGCTTTCTTT
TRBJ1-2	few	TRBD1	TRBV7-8	CASSLAQGTEYTF	TGTGCCAGCAGCTTAGCACAGGGGACGGAATACACCTTC